This T cell receptor (beta chain) was recorded in a study of cytomegalovirus exposure and HLA in healthy donors. Only a few counts were recorded for this clone. Use of 60 Vbeta and 13 Jbeta primers characterized the PCR. Only in-frame clones appear in the TCRdb table, and some are missing; sequencing was by immunoSEQ multiplex PCR. In the table there are 90,000 to 150,000 clones, 7% to 9.5% of which are singletons. Germline V gene data show CDR1 as SGHAT and CDR2 as FQNNGV. V lost 1 base, J lost 2 bases, and 17 bases lay in between. This CDR3 has 18 residues. This receptor was taken from a woman aged 40-49 years in good health and CMV-seropositive. V gene TRBV11-2 combines with J gene TRBJ1-4, with D perhaps TRBD1 (6 bases). Sequenced sample: PBMCs. In nucleotides, the CDR3 is TGTGCCAGCAGCTTAGTCGTAAGGGGGTTGGGGACTAATGAAAAACTGTTTTTT. Translated, it gives CASSLVVRGLGTNEKLFF.